Below are 12 T cell receptor beta chains sequenced from a single sample in a study of blood T cells in healthy people across ages. The second PCR ran 7 to 11 cycles with a sample-barcoded 5' primer and J-beta primers. In TCRdb, the 5' RACE reads were re-called with MiXCR into one record per CDR3 protein. The sample carries around 800,000 distinct CDR3 sequences, roughly 46% recorded once. What was sequenced was blood. All receptors derive from a man older than 75 in good health.

This clonotype was seen only a few times. The CDR3 loop reads CASSQGIGRSADTQYF. CDR3 nucleotides: TGTGCCAGCAGCCAAGGTATCGGGAGAAGCGCAGATACGCAGTATTTT. The gene calls are TRBV3-1 and TRBJ2-3, with D tentatively TRBD2 (6 bases). The germline CDR1 and CDR2 sequences are LGHDT and YNNKEL (reference sequence). Trimming removed 1 base at V and 4 bases at J, with 15 bases between. The CDR3 spans 16 residues.

This rearrangement joins TRBV15 to TRBJ2-2; D gene uncertain. Germline V gene data show CDR1 as LNHNV and CDR2 as YYDKDF (reference sequence). The CDR3 covers 14 residues. Deletions cut 0 bases from V and 6 bases from J, with 8 bases between. Written as DNA, the CDR3 is TGTGCCACCAGCAGAGATCGTGGCGCCGGGGAGCTGTTTTTT. It is translated as CATSRDRGAGELFF.

The chain's CDR3 is CASSRGLAGAVEQYF. The CDR3 DNA sequence: TGTGCCAGCAGCCGCGGACTAGCGGGAGCAGTGGAGCAGTACTTC. The V gene is TRBV11-2, the J gene TRBJ2-7, with TRBD2 matching over 13 bases. Germline loops: CDR1 SGHAT, CDR2 FQNNGV. The CDR3 totals 15 residues. V trimming: 5 bases; J trimming: 7 bases; junction bases outside the gene matches: 8.

This clonotype was counted between two and nine times. This rearrangement joins TRBV12-3 or TRBV12-4 to TRBJ2-4; D may be TRBD2 (7 bases). The CDR3 has 13 residues. V was cut by 1 base and J by 8 bases, with 9 bases left in between. The DNA for the CDR3 is TGTGCCAGCAGTTTAGAGGGGGGGGACATTCAGTACTTC. Translating gives CASSLEGGDIQYF.

In this sample, this clonotype turned up a few times. CDR3 nucleotides: TGTGCCAGCATAAGCGGGAGAAGCACAGATACGCAGTATTTT. It specifies CASISGRSTDTQYF. The chain carries TRBV12-3 or TRBV12-4 and TRBJ2-3, with TRBD2 matching 8 bases. The CDR3 contains 14 residues. The V and J ends lost 7 bases and 0 bases, in that order; junction bases with no gene match: 3.

This clonotype was recorded a few times. This sequence joins TRBV7-2 and TRBJ1-2; D is possibly TRBD1 (6 bases). The V gene lost 8 bases and the J gene lost 3 bases, with 10 bases spanning the gap. This CDR3 comprises 12 residues. CDR1 is SGHTA and CDR2 is FQGNSA in the germline V gene. The CDR3 nucleotides are TGTGCCAGCGCACAGGGATACTATGGCTACACCTTC. This gives the protein CASAQGYYGYTF.

Worth noting for this clonotype: One end of the junction fails to match germline, which may point to a read error. This rearrangement joins TRBV15 to TRBJ1-1, with 8 bases that match TRBD1. The CDR3 extends over 16 amino acids. Germline loops: CDR1 LNHNV, CDR2 YYDKDF (reference sequence). The CDR3, as DNA: TGTGCCACCAGCCCAGGACAGGGAAGGAGATACACTAAAGCTTTCTTT. It yields the protein CATSPGQGRRYTKAFF.

V usage is TRBV28 and J usage is TRBJ1-2; weak D call: TRBD1 (6 bases). V was shortened by 5 bases and J by 8 bases, with 12 bases between the two germline ends. This CDR3 spans 12 amino acids. Germline CDR1 MDHEN, CDR2 SYDVKM. The CDR3, as DNA: TGTGCCAGCAGTATGTTACAGGGCGGCTACACCTTC. Protein product: CASSMLQGGYTF.

There are a few counts of this clonotype. The rearrangement joins TRBV6-1 to TRBJ2-7; TRBD2 matches at 14 bases. The CDR3 is 20 amino acids. Germline trimming cut 4 bases from V and 2 bases from J; bases unmatched to any gene: 16. Germline V lookup: CDR1 MNHNS, CDR2 SASEGT. CDR3 loop: CASSAAGRGLAGVHPYEQYF. In nucleotides, the CDR3 is TGTGCCAGCAGTGCAGCGGGGCGGGGACTAGCGGGAGTGCACCCCTACGAGCAGTACTTC.

A word on this clonotype: A read error is possible here, since a much larger clone lies one base away. No conserved phenylalanine or tryptophan ends this CDR3, so it is likely a read error. V gene TRBV29-1 combines with J gene TRBJ2-7; D is ambiguous. The V and J ends lost 7 bases and 5 bases respectively, with 12 bases between them. The CDR3 is 11 amino acids. The germline gives CDR1 SQVTM, CDR2 ANQGSEA. The DNA of the CDR3 is TGCAGCGCGGGCCCTGTAAACGAGCAGTACTTA. This translates into CSAGPVNEQYL.

This rearrangement joins TRBV5-1 to TRBJ2-5; 11 bases are a match to TRBD2. The CDR3 covers 12 residues. V lost 5 bases to trimming and J lost 9 bases; unmatched junction nucleotides: 3. Looked up from germline, CDR1 is SGHRS and CDR2 is YFSETQ. Here the CDR3 reads CASSSTSGAQYF. Here the CDR3 DNA reads TGCGCCAGCAGTTCGACTAGCGGGGCCCAGTACTTC.

This clonotype has a handful of counts. The V call is TRBV5-1, the J call TRBJ2-5, with 11 bases fitting TRBD2. In germline, CDR1 is SGHRS, CDR2 YFSETQ. The CDR3 is 20 residues long. Trimming removed 2 bases from V and 11 bases from J; junction bases left unmatched: 26. As DNA, the CDR3 is TGCGCCAGCAGCTTTGAACTAGCGGGAGTCGAGGGAGTGTCCTACAATGAGCAGTACTTC. This translates into CASSFELAGVEGVSYNEQYF. The variable domain in full, with the rest retrieved from reference TRBV5-1 and TRBJ2-5, is KAGVTQTPRYLIKTRGQQVTLSCSPISGHRSVSWYQQTPGQGLQFLFEYFSETQRNKGNFPGRFSGRQFSNSRSEMNVSTLELGDSALYLCASSFELAGVEGVSYNEQYFGPGTRLLVL.